One and the same sample provided the 18 T cell receptor beta chains below, sequenced in a study of blood T cell repertoires in COVID-19 (TCRdb year 2020). Receptor amplification or capture employed the immunoSEQ multiplex PCR assay. TCRdb stores this immuneACCESS table with in-frame sequences only. Part of the clones is absent; in the studies checked, under half of the shortfall reflects unresolved V genes, and no reason is known for the rest. The sample contains some 70,000 clones, about four fifths of them found a single time. In total, the top ten clones hold more than 0.7% of the sample. The sequencing sample was made of peripheral blood. These receptors were collected from a woman aged 70-85 years with acute or convalescent COVID-19.

This rearrangement joins TRBV7-2 to TRBJ2-7, with D unresolved. This CDR3 contains 15 residues. V lost 1 base to trimming and J lost 2 bases, with 12 bases between them. Germline V gene sequence: CDR1 SGHTA, CDR2 FQGNSA. This chain's CDR3 is CASSLVPVRAYEQYF. CDR3 in DNA: TGTGCCAGCAGCTTAGTCCCCGTTCGGGCCTACGAGCAGTACTTC.

V usage is TRBV29-1 and J usage is TRBJ2-3, with D perhaps matching TRBD1 (5 bases). Germline CDR1 and CDR2: SQVTM and ANQGSEA. This CDR3 spans 15 amino acids. V lost 1 base and J 2 bases, leaving 13 bases between the germline ends. CDR3 residues: CSVEAGREVTDTQYF. The CDR3 DNA is TGCAGCGTTGAAGCCGGCAGGGAAGTCACAGATACGCAGTATTTT.

This rearrangement joins TRBV3-1 (or the pseudogene TRBV3-2) to TRBJ2-2; 12 bases line up with TRBD2. The CDR3 has 16 residues. The germline V gene encodes CDR1 LGHDT and CDR2 YNNKEL (reference sequence). Trimming cost V 1 base and J 7 bases; bases outside gene matches: 4. CDR3: CASSQGTSGTSGELFF. CDR3 coding DNA: TGTGCCAGCAGCCAAGGGACTAGCGGGACAAGCGGGGAGCTGTTTTTT.

The CDR3 sequence: CASSLIAANTGELFF. The CDR3 coding sequence is TGTGCCAGCAGTTTAATAGCGGCGAACACCGGGGAGCTGTTTTTT. This rearrangement joins TRBV27 to TRBJ2-2; perhaps TRBD2 as D (6 bases). V lost 2 bases and J 0 bases, leaving 7 bases between the germline ends. Germline CDR1 and CDR2: MNHEY and SMNVEV (reference sequence). The CDR3 sequence is 15 residues long.

This chain uses TRBV5-4 with TRBJ1-1; TRBD1 matches at 7 bases. This CDR3 contains 13 residues. CDR1 is SGHNT, CDR2 YYREEE, per germline (reference sequence). The V and J ends lost 4 bases and 4 bases, in that order; junction bases with no gene match: 4. Here the CDR3 DNA reads TGTGCCAGCAGCCTAACAGGGGCCACTGAAGCTTTCTTT. Protein: CASSLTGATEAFF.

The chain has TRBV6-1 and TRBJ2-1; 9 bases are a match to TRBD2. Looked up from germline, CDR1 is MNHNS and CDR2 is SASEGT. The ends lost 3 bases at V and 0 bases at J; junction bases unmatched: 9. The CDR3 runs to 18 residues. CDR3: CASSESVAGVSSYNEQFF. The CDR3 DNA follows: TGTGCCAGCAGTGAGTCGGTAGCGGGAGTATCCTCCTACAATGAGCAGTTCTTC.

V gene TRBV9 combines with J gene TRBJ2-2; no clear D. V was shortened by 0 bases and J by 1 base, with 7 bases between the two germline ends. Germline assignment: CDR1 SGDLS and CDR2 YYNGEE. The CDR3 is 15 residues long. Here the CDR3 reads CASSVAVLNTGELFF. The CDR3 DNA is TGTGCCAGCAGCGTAGCTGTGTTGAACACCGGGGAGCTGTTTTTT.

The chain combines TRBV20-1 with TRBJ2-1; D is possibly TRBD2 (5 bases). The CDR3 is 16 amino acids. V was clipped by 3 bases and J by 6 bases, with 21 bases between them. Germline lookup yields CDR1 DFQATT and CDR2 SNEGSKA (reference sequence). For the CDR3, the DNA is TGCAGTGCTAGTTCCAGTTTCTATACTAGTAGCAATGAGCAGTTCTTC. This gives the protein CSASSSFYTSSNEQFF.

The genes are TRBV19 and TRBJ1-4; a possible D gene is TRBD1 (6 bases). The CDR3 runs to 15 residues. In germline, CDR1 is LNHDA, CDR2 SQIVND (reference sequence). Trimming took off 3 bases at V and 6 bases at J, with 14 bases between the two ends. The CDR3 DNA follows: TGTGCCAGTAGTATGGGAGCAGGGGACGATGAAAAACTGTTTTTT. Translating it yields CASSMGAGDDEKLFF.

The chain has TRBV27 and TRBJ2-1, with a possible D match to TRBD1 (6 bases). V lost 5 bases to trimming and J lost 4 bases, with 24 bases between them. Germline V CDR1 and CDR2: MNHEY, SMNVEV (reference sequence). The CDR3 totals 18 residues. CDR3 in DNA: TGTGCCAGCAGTAGGACAGACCCCAGGGCGGCGAGGTACAATGAGCAGTTCTTC. This sequence encodes CASSRTDPRAARYNEQFF.

The chain carries TRBV19 and TRBJ2-3; weak D call: TRBD1 (6 bases). Trimming pared 2 bases from V and 4 bases from J, leaving 10 bases between. CDR3 size: 14 residues. Germline CDR1 is LNHDA and CDR2 is SQIVND (reference sequence). CDR3: CASSINRQADTQYF. The CDR3 nucleotides read TGTGCCAGTAGTATAAACCGACAGGCAGATACGCAGTATTTT.

The chain links TRBV11-2 to TRBJ1-6, with D perhaps matching TRBD1 (5 bases). CDR1 and CDR2 (germline): SGHAT, FQNNGV. V shed 1 base and J shed 9 bases, with 13 bases lying between them. CDR3 length: 15 amino acids. As DNA, the CDR3 is TGTGCCAGCAGCTTAGGATCCGGGGGGAGTTCACCCCTCCACTTT. It yields the protein CASSLGSGGSSPLHF.

The V and J genes are TRBV30 and TRBJ2-1; the D gene is possibly TRBD1 (6 bases). CDR3 size: 14 residues. From germline, CDR1 is GTSNPN and CDR2 SVGIG (reference sequence). Trimming pared 1 base from V and 8 bases from J, leaving 15 bases between. CDR3 DNA: TGTGCCTGGAGTGCGGTGGGGGCAGGCGATGAGCAGTTCTTC. Residues: CAWSAVGAGDEQFF.

This clone was seen a few times. The gene calls are TRBV4-1 and TRBJ1-2, with TRBD1 identical over 9 bases. Unmatched junction bases numbered 7, after V lost 2 bases and J lost 6 bases. Germline loops: CDR1 MGHRA, CDR2 YSYEKL. The length of the CDR3 is 15 residues. The CDR3 sequence is CASSQKTGTGNGYTF. CDR3 DNA sequence: TGCGCCAGCAGCCAAAAGACCGGGACAGGGAATGGCTACACCTTC.

The V and J genes are TRBV19 and TRBJ2-2; D is unresolved. The CDR3 extends over 10 amino acids. Germline assignment: CDR1 LNHDA and CDR2 SQIVND (reference sequence). The V gene lost 8 bases and the J gene lost 6 bases, with 4 bases spanning the gap. DNA for the CDR3: TGTGCCAGTTCCGCCGGGGAGCTGTTTTTT. Translated: CASSAGELFF.

The chain carries TRBV5-6 and TRBJ1-6; 8 positions agree with TRBD1. From germline, CDR1 is SGHDT and CDR2 YYEEEE. CDR3 length: 14 amino acids. V lost 0 bases, J lost 8 bases, and 1 base stayed unmatched. CDR3 in DNA: TGTGCCAGCAGCTTGGGGACAGGGTATTCACCCCTCCACTTT. Translation gives CASSLGTGYSPLHF.

This clone appeared once. The chain combines TRBV5-6 with TRBJ2-5; D gene uncertain. Germline V gene sequence: CDR1 SGHDT, CDR2 YYEEEE. V shed 1 base and J shed 7 bases, with 11 bases lying between them. The CDR3 covers 13 residues. CDR3 in DNA: TGTGCCAGCAGCTTGACAGTACCAGGGACCCAGTACTTC. Its translation: CASSLTVPGTQYF.

The chain employs TRBV5-5 and TRBJ2-2; 7 bases line up with TRBD2. Per the germline V gene, CDR1 is SGHKS and CDR2 is YYEKEE (reference sequence). The CDR3 loop spans 16 amino acids. With 3 bases clipped from V and 5 bases from J, the junction kept 10 bases outside the gene matches. CDR3 in DNA: TGTGCCAGCAGCTCCCTAGGCGGGGGTAATACCGGGGAGCTGTTTTTT. Amino acids: CASSSLGGGNTGELFF.